A single sample is the source of the 2 T cell receptor beta chains below, sequenced in a study of blood T cell repertoires in COVID-19 (dated by TCRdb to 2018 to 2020). Library generation was performed with the immunoSEQ multiplex PCR assay. TCRdb stores this immuneACCESS table with in-frame sequences only. Part of the clones is absent; in the studies checked, under half of the shortfall reflects unresolved V genes, and no reason is known for the rest. The sample includes 300,000 or so clones, with roughly 84% observed a single time. The ten largest clonotypes hold about 0.93% of the sample. The specimen sequenced was PBMCs or T cells enriched from blood (not recorded which). The receptors derive from a woman under 40 who had recovered from COVID-19.

The rearrangement joins TRBV28 to TRBJ1-5, with D possibly TRBD1 on 6 matching bases. Trimming cost V 8 bases and J 3 bases, with 14 bases left between them. This CDR3 is 14 amino acids long. The germline V gene has CDR1 MDHEN and CDR2 SYDVKM. The CDR3: CASRPGQNNQPQHF. The CDR3 DNA reads TGTGCCAGCCGACCCGGACAGAACAATCAGCCCCAGCATTTT.

This rearrangement joins TRBV19 to TRBJ1-2; possibly TRBD1 for D (5 bases). Germline V gene sequence: CDR1 LNHDA, CDR2 SQIVND (reference sequence). V was clipped by 5 bases and J by 2 bases, with 12 bases between them. The CDR3 has 14 residues. CDR3 DNA: TGTGCCAGTAGTTCGGCGGGGGGGAACTATGGCTACACCTTC. Translated: CASSSAGGNYGYTF.